A selection of T cell receptor beta chains follows, all from one sample in a study of Ad26.COV2.S vaccination and SARS-CoV-2 variants. Measured with immunoSEQ multiplex PCR; TCRdb has only the in-frame clones, and not every one. The profile covers around 450,000 clones, with 89% appearing a single time and over 2% taken by the ten largest. Here the sequenced sample was peripheral blood, taken in a trial of Ad26.COV2.S vaccine versus placebo. Every receptor here comes from a person aged 18-65 years who received the Ad26.COV2.S COVID-19 vaccine or a placebo. CDR3s leave out the opening cysteine and the closing phenylalanine or tryptophan. A D gene is named only where the DNA matches it firmly.

>.|TRBV7-2|TRBJ1-2
ASSLGQGSGYT
>TRBD1|TRBV11-1|TRBJ1-1
ASSFQGEGEAF
>.|TRBV10-2|TRBJ2-2
ASQGNTGELF
>.|TRBV7-9|TRBJ2-7
ASSPVTYEQY
>.|TRBV5-1|TRBJ1-2
ASSLDGGRSGGYT
>.|TRBV16|TRBJ1-6
ASSPADITYNSPLH
>TRBD2|TRBV4-2|TRBJ2-2
ASSQEGLDSGELF
>TRBD1|TRBV6-5|TRBJ2-3
ASRTGNWIDTQY
>TRBD1|TRBV4-1|TRBJ1-4
ASSQDPLTGNNEKLF
>.|TRBV7-2|TRBJ2-2
ASSLPRGNTGELF
>TRBD2|TRBV2|TRBJ2-1
ASSGGLAGPNEQF
>.|TRBV9|TRBJ2-3
ASSVAGQITDTQY
>.|TRBV27|TRBJ1-1
ASRRNMNTEAF
>TRBD1|TRBV28|TRBJ2-7
ASSSPGQGWYEQY
>TRBD2|TRBV4-3|TRBJ2-7
ASSPGSGGTTYEQY
>.|TRBV30|TRBJ2-3
ACPKKGGGTDTQY
>TRBD1|TRBV5-1|TRBJ1-2
ASSPTGGVNYGYT
>TRBD2|TRBV9|TRBJ2-7
ASSASGGESSYEQY
>.|TRBV12-3/TRBV12-4|TRBJ1-1
ASRRQPNTEAF
>.|TRBV14|TRBJ1-3
ASSLIPAGSDTIY
>.|TRBV28|TRBJ1-3
ASSRPGVLGSGNTIY
>TRBD1|TRBV19|TRBJ1-5
ATVQGMFANQPQH
>.|TRBV12-3/TRBV12-4|TRBJ1-2
ASSKDYGYT
>.|TRBV28|TRBJ2-5
ASRLSGLETQY
>TRBD1|TRBV19|TRBJ2-7
ASSEPGQAEQY
>TRBD2|TRBV6-6|TRBJ2-1
ASMGREVPAYNEQF
>.|TRBV2|TRBJ2-7
ASSWFTESYEQY
>TRBD1|TRBV4-1|TRBJ1-6
ASSQDRGRFSPLH
>TRBD1|TRBV15|TRBJ1-1
ATSLDPATGGRGNTEAF
>.|TRBV4-2|TRBJ1-1
ASSQDLGAGTEAF
>TRBD1|TRBV11-1|TRBJ1-5
ASSKDRDSNQPQH
>.|TRBV24-1|TRBJ2-3
ATSDWGRSQSADTQY
>.|TRBV12-3/TRBV12-4|TRBJ1-1
ASRGRGDTEAF
>.|TRBV2|TRBJ1-6
ASSDDQAYSPLH
>.|TRBV3-1/TRBV3-2|TRBJ2-3
ASRLRTDTQY
>TRBD2|TRBV19|TRBJ2-1
ASSILRTSGSYEQF
>.|TRBV25-1|TRBJ1-1
ASSEWQGNTEAF
>TRBD1|TRBV6-2/TRBV6-3|TRBJ1-2
ASSQGAGYT
>.|TRBV24-1|TRBJ2-1
ATGQLGDEQF
>.|TRBV9|TRBJ1-3
ASSGTWENTIY
>TRBD2|TRBV7-2|TRBJ2-3
ASSYRLAGSRDTQY
>TRBD1|TRBV10-3|TRBJ2-2
AIPRGQGSNTGELF
>.|TRBV21-1|TRBJ1-6
ASSYAVWGVSPLH
>TRBD1|TRBV18|TRBJ1-1
ASSPRTGGPNTEAF
>TRBD2|TRBV7-2|TRBJ2-5
ASSPTSAGGGETQY
>.|TRBV7-2|TRBJ2-3
ASSLEGGGGTDTQY
>.|TRBV11-3|TRBJ2-1
ASSTTEQF
>.|TRBV18|TRBJ1-6
ASSPQGGYNSPLH
>.|TRBV4-3|TRBJ2-2
ASSQIAEGAGELF
>.|TRBV30|TRBJ1-5
AWSVRSNQPQH
>.|TRBV19|TRBJ2-7
ASSRPVGEQY
>TRBD1|TRBV4-2|TRBJ1-5
ASSQEDRGNQPQH
>TRBD1|TRBV19|TRBJ1-1
ASSPRTGGYTEAF
>.|TRBV5-1|TRBJ2-5
ASSLYQGRETQY
>.|TRBV7-7|TRBJ2-1
ASSLDFPTSNEQF
>.|TRBV6-2/TRBV6-3|TRBJ1-2
ASSTGGRGYT
>.|TRBV5-4|TRBJ2-2
ASSRVGESTGELF
>.|TRBV30|TRBJ2-5
AWSVQALGTQY
>.|TRBV7-2|TRBJ2-1
ASSPTPLAPVVDEQF